The 5 T cell receptor beta chains listed next were all sequenced from one sample in a study of chemoradiotherapy in HPV16-positive cancers. Method: immunoSEQ multiplex PCR; TCRdb's copy keeps in-frame clones and lacks some. The sample records around 6,200 clones, around 80% being singletons. The specimen was tumor tissue, collected from a patient who underwent chemoradiotherapy. The receptors shown here come from a human donor with HPV-associated anogenital cancer.

The CDR3 region is CASRPFGDTGNTIYF. The CDR3 DNA reads TGTGCCAGCAGACCCTTCGGGGATACTGGAAACACCATATATTTT. V usage is TRBV28 and J usage is TRBJ1-3; the D is unclear. V was trimmed by 6 bases and J by 2 bases, leaving 14 bases between them. This CDR3 spans 15 amino acids. In germline, CDR1 is MDHEN, CDR2 SYDVKM.

The CDR3 sequence is CASSRGGVTDTQYF. CDR3 nucleotides: TGCGCCAGCAGCCGCGGGGGGGTCACAGATACGCAGTATTTT. The chain has TRBV4-1 and TRBJ2-3, with TRBD2 matching over 9 bases. Germline CDR1 is MGHRA and CDR2 is YSYEKL. The V and J ends lost 4 bases and 2 bases, in that order; junction bases with no gene match: 1. The CDR3 covers 14 residues.

This clone was picked up a small number of times. V usage is TRBV6-4 and J usage is TRBJ2-1; TRBD1 might be the D (6 bases). This CDR3 is built from 17 residues. V lost 4 bases and J lost 1, with 17 bases in between. Germline CDR1 MRHNA, CDR2 SNTAGT. The CDR3 sequence: CASSGGPWGLSYNEQFF. The CDR3 DNA reads TGTGCCAGCAGTGGGGGGCCCTGGGGGCTATCCTACAATGAGCAGTTCTTC.

This chain joins TRBV11-2 and TRBJ2-7; D tentatively reads TRBD1 or TRBD2 (5 bases each). This CDR3 has 15 residues. From germline, CDR1 is SGHAT and CDR2 FQNNGV. Trimming shortened V by 6 bases and J by 1 base, and 16 bases separated the two germline ends. The CDR3 bases are TGTGCCAGCAGTTGGACCGGGACCGAATCCTACGAGCAGTACTTC. This sequence encodes CASSWTGTESYEQYF. Full variable domain (missing parts from reference TRBV11-2 and TRBJ2-7): EAGVAQSPRYKIIEKRQSVAFWCNPISGHATLYWYQQILGQGPKLLIQFQNNGVVDDSQLPKDRFSAERLKGVDSTLKIQPAKLEDSAVYLCASSWTGTESYEQYFGPGTRLTVT.

The chain recombines TRBV15 with TRBJ1-1; D is ambiguous. This CDR3 contains 18 residues. Trimming stripped 1 base from V and 0 bases from J, with 18 bases between. Germline CDR1 is LNHNV and CDR2 is YYDKDF (reference sequence). The DNA for the CDR3 is TGTGCCACCAGCAGAGGACCTTCAGGAACCGGGATGAACACTGAAGCTTTCTTT. This sequence encodes CATSRGPSGTGMNTEAFF. Drawing the rest from reference TRBV15 and TRBJ1-1, the complete variable domain is DAMVIQNPRYQVTQFGKPVTLSCSQTLNHNVMYWYQQKSSQAPKLLFHYYDKDFNNEADTPDNFQSRRPNTSFCFLDIRSPGLGDTAMYLCATSRGPSGTGMNTEAFFGQGTRLTVV.